Listed here are 24 T cell receptor beta chains from one sample, sequenced in a study of cytomegalovirus exposure and HLA in healthy donors. PCR amplification relied on 60 Vbeta primers (plus 13 Jbeta primers). Using immunoSEQ multiplex PCR, the repertoire was profiled, and TCRdb retains in-frame clones only, with some absent. The sample has about 50,000 clones; more than 65% are singletons. The sample taken for sequencing was PBMCs. The origin of the receptors is a woman in her 50s in good health and CMV-seronegative.

This clone was detected a few times. This chain links TRBV9 with TRBJ2-1, with 8 bases that match TRBD2. This CDR3 contains 16 residues. The V and J ends lost 0 bases and 6 bases, in that order; junction bases with no gene match: 8. Germline assignment: CDR1 SGDLS and CDR2 YYNGEE. The CDR3 sequence is CASSVEGLGWGNEQFF. In DNA, the CDR3 is TGTGCCAGCAGCGTAGAGGGACTAGGTTGGGGCAATGAGCAGTTCTTC.

This chain connects TRBV28 to TRBJ2-3; no firm D call. The V end lost 5 bases, the J end lost 8 bases, and 14 bases lay between the germline ends. The CDR3 length is 13 residues. Germline V gene lookup returns CDR1 MDHEN and CDR2 SYDVKM. This CDR3 reads CASSPPQTGTQYF. DNA for the CDR3: TGTGCCAGCAGTCCCCCCCAGACGGGTACGCAGTATTTT.

The rearrangement uses TRBV2 and TRBJ1-3, with D unclear. The germline CDR1 and CDR2 sequences are SNHLY and FYNNEI. Trimming stripped 4 bases from V and 5 bases from J, with 3 bases between. The CDR3 has 11 residues. The CDR3 bases are TGTGCCAGCAGTGTAAGAAACACCATATATTTT. It is translated as CASSVRNTIYF.

This sequence joins TRBV27 and TRBJ2-3, with a tentative D call TRBD2 (6 bases). CDR3 length: 14 residues. Germline CDR1 MNHEY, CDR2 SMNVEV (reference sequence). V gave up 6 bases and J gave up 2 bases, with 12 bases separating them. CDR3 nucleotide sequence: TGTGCCAGCAGCCCTGGACTATACACAGATACGCAGTATTTT. This sequence encodes CASSPGLYTDTQYF.

This chain joins TRBV2 and TRBJ2-3; 11 positions agree with TRBD2. From germline, CDR1 is SNHLY and CDR2 FYNNEI. The CDR3 is 15 residues long. V dropped 5 bases and J dropped 7; count of bases not matched to a gene: 8. The chain's CDR3 is CASSRLAGGLNTQYF. Written as DNA, the CDR3 is TGTGCCAGCAGTCGGCTAGCGGGGGGTTTGAATACGCAGTATTTT.

The genes are TRBV27 and TRBJ2-3, with D perhaps TRBD2 (6 bases). Germline loops: CDR1 MNHEY, CDR2 SMNVEV (reference sequence). Trimming left V 3 bases short and J 6 bases short, with 13 bases between. This CDR3 has 14 residues. CDR3 in DNA: TGTGCCAGCAGTTTTCGGGACTTGGGGGATACGCAGTATTTT. Translating gives CASSFRDLGDTQYF.

The chain is built from TRBV18 and TRBJ1-4; D is ambiguous. V gave up 0 bases and J gave up 8 bases, with 7 bases separating them. Germline CDR1 reads KGHSH; CDR2 reads LQKENI. This CDR3 region has 13 residues. CDR3 amino acids: CASSPPNEEKLFF. DNA for the CDR3: TGTGCCAGCTCACCACCGAACGAGGAAAAACTGTTTTTT.

This clone occurred a few times. The same CDR3 also results from other DNA sequences found in this sample. The gene calls are TRBV10-3 and TRBJ2-2; 8 bases map to TRBD2. CDR3 length equals 13 residues. Germline V gene data show CDR1 as ENHRY and CDR2 as SYGVKD. V shed 10 bases and J 6 bases; nucleotides not matched to a gene: 7. The CDR3 nucleotides are TGTGCCACCGCGGGGGGTCCCCCCGGGGAGCTGTTTTTT. Amino acid sequence: CATAGGPPGELFF.

A few counts support this clone. The chain links TRBV10-1 to TRBJ1-2; possibly TRBD1 for D (6 bases). V was clipped by 6 bases and J by 6 bases, with 20 bases between them. Germline values: CDR1 WNHNN, CDR2 SYGVQD (reference sequence). The CDR3 covers 15 residues. The CDR3 DNA is TGCGCCAGCAGCCTGCGCGGGGGACATTTCAATGGCTACACCTTC. It translates to CASSLRGGHFNGYTF.

This chain uses TRBV7-8 with TRBJ2-2; D is unresolved. This CDR3 has 13 residues. V lost 3 bases, J lost 4 bases, and 6 bases lay in between. Germline assignment: CDR1 SGHVS and CDR2 FQNEAQ. CDR3 amino acids: CASSFFSTGELFF. The CDR3 nucleotides are TGTGCCAGCAGCTTTTTCAGCACCGGGGAGCTGTTTTTT.

This chain joins TRBV19 and TRBJ2-3; the D gene is possibly TRBD2 (7 bases). Germline CDR1 is LNHDA and CDR2 is SQIVND (reference sequence). The CDR3 is 15 amino acids. V was trimmed by 2 bases and J by 2 bases, leaving 11 bases between them. In DNA form, the CDR3 reads TGTGCCAGTAGTATAAGCGGGGACATCACAGATACGCAGTATTTT. Its translation is CASSISGDITDTQYF.

This rearrangement joins TRBV2 to TRBJ1-5; D unresolved. Per the germline V gene, CDR1 is SNHLY and CDR2 is FYNNEI. This CDR3 contains 14 residues. V was clipped by 6 bases and J by 3 bases, with 12 bases between them. The CDR3 DNA reads as TGTGCCAGCAGGACGGACGGGGACAATCAGCCCCAGCATTTT. It codes for CASRTDGDNQPQHF.

J is TRBJ2-7 and V is TRBV6-5; 9 positions match TRBD2. The germline V gene has CDR1 MNHEY and CDR2 SVGAGI. The CDR3 loop spans 15 amino acids. Trimming removed 4 bases from V and 0 bases from J; junction bases left unmatched: 4. The CDR3 protein is CASSFSGRSSYEQYF. The CDR3 bases are TGTGCCAGCAGTTTTAGCGGGAGAAGCTCCTACGAGCAGTACTTC.

The chain uses TRBV7-9 and TRBJ1-1; D is uncertain. Per germline, CDR1 SEHNR and CDR2 FQNEAQ (reference sequence). Deletions cut 5 bases from V and 1 base from J, with 8 bases between. CDR3 length: 13 amino acids. The CDR3 sequence: CASSTRQNTEAFF. DNA for the CDR3: TGTGCCAGCAGCACACGACAGAACACTGAAGCTTTCTTT.

CDR3 region: CASSPSGTSGGAGEQYF. Written as DNA, the CDR3 is TGTGCCAGCAGCCCATCCGGGACTAGCGGGGGGGCGGGGGAGCAGTACTTC. This sequence joins TRBV7-2 and TRBJ2-7; TRBD2 matches 16 bases. J was trimmed by 7 bases and V by 5 bases; bases with no gene match: 11. Germline-derived CDR1 and CDR2 are SGHTA and FQGNSA. This CDR3 spans 17 amino acids.

This clone has a handful of counts. V usage is TRBV29-1 and J usage is TRBJ2-7, with a tentative D call TRBD1 (5 bases). Germline CDR1 reads SQVTM; CDR2 reads ANQGSEA. Trimming stripped 4 bases from V and 1 base from J, with 11 bases between. The CDR3 has 13 amino acids. The DNA of the CDR3 is TGCAGCGTTGGAAGGACAAAGTCCTACGAGCAGTACTTC. Its translation: CSVGRTKSYEQYF.

This chain connects TRBV5-4 to TRBJ2-5; 7 bases agree with TRBD1. CDR1 and CDR2 (germline): SGHNT, YYREEE (reference sequence). CDR3 length equals 13 residues. J was trimmed by 3 bases and V by 2 bases; bases with no gene match: 1. The CDR3 here is CASSLGTEETQYF. The CDR3 DNA follows: TGTGCCAGCAGCTTAGGGACAGAAGAGACCCAGTACTTC.

The chain has TRBV30 and TRBJ2-5, with 14 bases fitting TRBD2. Looked up from germline, CDR1 is GTSNPN and CDR2 is SVGIG (reference sequence). The CDR3 contains 15 residues. Trimming removed 8 bases from V and 7 bases from J; junction bases left unmatched: 12. The CDR3 DNA follows: TGTGCCGCGGGACTAGCGGGGGCCTCAGGGCGGACCCAGTACTTC. This translates into CAAGLAGASGRTQYF.

The rearrangement uses TRBV18 and TRBJ2-3; TRBD1 agrees at 8 bases. The trim removed 3 bases at V and 5 bases at J, leaving 1 base unmatched. CDR3 length equals 13 residues. Germline V lookup: CDR1 KGHSH, CDR2 LQKENI. The DNA of the CDR3 is TGTGCCAGCTCACCGACAGGGGAAGATACGCAGTATTTT. It encodes CASSPTGEDTQYF.

This chain joins TRBV18 and TRBJ2-7, with 10 bases that match TRBD1. V lost 6 bases to trimming and J lost 4 bases; unmatched junction nucleotides: 6. CDR3 length equals 14 residues. In germline, CDR1 is KGHSH, CDR2 LQKENI. CDR3 sequence (DNA): TGTGCCAGCTCGCCCGGGACAGGGGAGTACGAGCAGTACTTC. Its protein product is CASSPGTGEYEQYF.

About this clone itself: The junction departs from the called germline gene at one end, perhaps through a read error. CDR3: CASSLEGGAGETQYF. The CDR3 DNA reads TGCGCCAGCAGTTTGGAAGGGGGGGCAGGGGAGACCCAGTACTTC. The rearrangement links TRBV5-1 to TRBJ2-5, with D perhaps matching TRBD2 (7 bases). This CDR3 has 15 residues. CDR1 SGHRS and CDR2 YFSETQ come from the germline V gene.

The chain carries TRBV4-1 and TRBJ2-3; 10 positions agree with TRBD2. The V and J ends lost 0 bases and 3 bases, in that order; junction bases with no gene match: 3. This CDR3 is built from 16 residues. Per the germline V gene, CDR1 is MGHRA and CDR2 is YSYEKL. This chain's CDR3 is CASSQELAGRTDTQYF. CDR3 nucleotides: TGCGCCAGCAGCCAAGAACTAGCGGGACGGACAGATACGCAGTATTTT.

The chain is built from TRBV5-8 and TRBJ2-5; the match to TRBD1 covers 7 bases. The CDR3 spans 13 residues. CDR1 SGHTS and CDR2 YDEGEE come from the germline V gene. V was pared by 5 bases and J by 2 bases, with 3 bases of the junction left unmatched. The DNA for the CDR3 is TGTGCCAGCAGTTGGGACAGACAAGAGACCCAGTACTTC. Protein product: CASSWDRQETQYF.

V is TRBV10-3 and J is TRBJ1-5, with D unresolved. Trimming took 5 bases from V and 0 from J, leaving 5 bases between them. Germline CDR1 ENHRY, CDR2 SYGVKD. This CDR3 is 13 amino acids long. Written as DNA, the CDR3 is TGTGCCATCAGTCGGGATAGCAATCAGCCCCAGCATTTT. It yields the protein CAISRDSNQPQHF.